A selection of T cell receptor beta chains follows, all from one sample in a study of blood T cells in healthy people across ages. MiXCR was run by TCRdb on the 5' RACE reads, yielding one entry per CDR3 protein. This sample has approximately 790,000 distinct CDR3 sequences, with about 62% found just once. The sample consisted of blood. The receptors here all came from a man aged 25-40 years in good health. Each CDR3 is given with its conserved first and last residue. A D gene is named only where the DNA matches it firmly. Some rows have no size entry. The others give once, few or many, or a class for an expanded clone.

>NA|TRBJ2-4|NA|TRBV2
TGTGCCAGCAGTTACTTACAGACAGACGACAAAAACATTCAGTACTTC
CASSYLQTDDKNIQYF
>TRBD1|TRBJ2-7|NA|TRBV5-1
TGCGCCAGCAGCCACGGACAGGGGAACTACGAGCAGTACTTC
CASSHGQGNYEQYF
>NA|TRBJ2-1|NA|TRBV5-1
TGCGCCAGCAGCTTGCTCGGGACCGAGTACAATGAGCAGTTCTTC
CASSLLGTEYNEQFF
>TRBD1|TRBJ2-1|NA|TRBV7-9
TGTGCCAGCAGCCCGACTAGACAGGGGGCGAAGGATGAGCAGTTCTTC
CASSPTRQGAKDEQFF
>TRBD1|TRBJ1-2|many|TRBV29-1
TGCAGCGTTGGTCGGGACAGGGTTGATGGCTACACCTTC
CSVGRDRVDGYTF
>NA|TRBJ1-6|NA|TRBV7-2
TGTGCCAGCAGCTTAGGTCAGACAGGCGATAATTCACCCCTCCACTTT
CASSLGQTGDNSPLHF
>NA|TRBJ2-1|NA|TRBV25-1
TGTGCCAGCAGTGAATATTCAGGGAGAGCCCTCTACAATGAGCAGTTCTTC
CASSEYSGRALYNEQFF
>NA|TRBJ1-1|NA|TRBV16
TGTGCCAGCGCCGACCGGGGAGGAACGAACACTGAAGCTTTCTTT
CASADRGGTNTEAFF
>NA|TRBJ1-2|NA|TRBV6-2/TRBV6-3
TGTGCCAGCAGAGGAAACTGGACCTACAGGACGAACACCTTC
CASRGNWTYRTNTF
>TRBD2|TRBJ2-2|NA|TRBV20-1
TGCAGTGCGCCCGGGGGGGCCGGGGAGCTGTTTTTT
CSAPGGAGELFF
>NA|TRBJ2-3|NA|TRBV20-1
TGCAGTGCTAGAGATCGAGGGCAGGCCCTCGGAGATACGCAGTATTTT
CSARDRGQALGDTQYF
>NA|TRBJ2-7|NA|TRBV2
TGTGCCAGCGGGTGGACCTCCTACGAGCAGTACTTC
CASGWTSYEQYF
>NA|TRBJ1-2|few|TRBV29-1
TGCAGCGTCCGACAGGAAGCGTGGGGCTACACCTTC
CSVRQEAWGYTF
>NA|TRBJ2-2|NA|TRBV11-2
TGTGCCAGCAGCCGTTTCTCAGCCGCGAACACCGGGGAGCTGTTTTTT
CASSRFSAANTGELFF
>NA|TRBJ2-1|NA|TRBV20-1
TGCAGTGCTAGGAACCAGGGGCGGAAGTTCTTC
CSARNQGRKFF
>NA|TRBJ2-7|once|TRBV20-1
TGCAGTGCTCGTGGGCGGCTGAAATACGAGCAGTACTTC
CSARGRLKYEQYF
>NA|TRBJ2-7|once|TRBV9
TGTGCCAGCAGCGTAGCTGTGGGCGGGAACGAGCAGTACTTC
CASSVAVGGNEQYF
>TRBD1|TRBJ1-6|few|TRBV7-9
TGTGCCAGCAGACCAGGACAGGGGGCGGGTAATTCACCCCTCCACTTT
CASRPGQGAGNSPLHF
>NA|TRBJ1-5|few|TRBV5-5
TGTGCCAGCAGCTTTTTGGCAGAGGGGAATCAGCCCCAGCATTTT
CASSFLAEGNQPQHF
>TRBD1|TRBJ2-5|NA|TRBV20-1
TGCAGTGCGGGGACAGTACAAGAGACCCAGTACTTC
CSAGTVQETQYF
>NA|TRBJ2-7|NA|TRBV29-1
TGCAGCGCACAGACAGCGAACCACTACGAGCAGTACTTC
CSAQTANHYEQYF
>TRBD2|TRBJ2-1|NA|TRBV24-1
TGTGCCACCAGTGACCACGGACTAGCGGGGGCCCACAATGAGCAGTTCTTC
CATSDHGLAGAHNEQFF
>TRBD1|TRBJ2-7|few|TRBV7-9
TGTGCCATCCACGGAGTCGGGACAGGCAAAAACTACGAGCAGTACTTC
CAIHGVGTGKNYEQYF